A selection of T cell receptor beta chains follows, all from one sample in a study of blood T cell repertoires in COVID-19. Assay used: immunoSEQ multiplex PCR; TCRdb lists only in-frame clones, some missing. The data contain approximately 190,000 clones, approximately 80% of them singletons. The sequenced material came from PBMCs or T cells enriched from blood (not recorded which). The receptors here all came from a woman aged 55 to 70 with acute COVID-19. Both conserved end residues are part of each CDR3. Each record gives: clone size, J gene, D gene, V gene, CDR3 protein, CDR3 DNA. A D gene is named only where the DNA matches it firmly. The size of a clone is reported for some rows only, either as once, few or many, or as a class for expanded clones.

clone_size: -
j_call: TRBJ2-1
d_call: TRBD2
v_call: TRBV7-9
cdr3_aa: CASSPTGLLTGNEQFF
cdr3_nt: TGTGCCAGCAGCCCTACGGGACTACTTACGGGCAATGAGCAGTTCTTC

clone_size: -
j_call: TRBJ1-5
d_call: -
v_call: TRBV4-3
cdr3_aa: CASSLEGQPNQPQHF
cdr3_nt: TGCGCCAGCAGCCTCGAAGGACAGCCCAATCAGCCCCAGCATTTT

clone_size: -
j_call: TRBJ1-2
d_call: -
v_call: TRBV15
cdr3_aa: CATSRDVGPGQSNYGYTF
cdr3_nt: TGTGCCACCAGCAGAGATGTAGGCCCAGGGCAATCTAACTATGGCTACACCTTC

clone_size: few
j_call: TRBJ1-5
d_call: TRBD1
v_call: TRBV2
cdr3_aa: CASSGGDRGQPQHF
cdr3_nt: TGTGCCAGCAGTGGGGGGGACAGGGGTCAGCCCCAGCATTTT

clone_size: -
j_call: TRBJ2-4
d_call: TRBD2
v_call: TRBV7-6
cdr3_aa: CASSLAGRGGKNIQYF
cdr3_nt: TGTGCCAGCAGCTTAGCCGGGAGGGGGGGCAAAAACATTCAGTACTTC

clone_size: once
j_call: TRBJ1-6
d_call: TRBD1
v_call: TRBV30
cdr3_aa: CAWSVLSSKQGPLHF
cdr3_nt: TGTGCCTGGAGTGTATTATCCAGTAAACAGGGGCCCCTCCACTTT

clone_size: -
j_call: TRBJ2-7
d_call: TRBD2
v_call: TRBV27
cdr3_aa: CASSLRLAGSYEQYF
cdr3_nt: TGTGCCAGCAGTTTACGGCTAGCGGGGTCCTACGAGCAGTACTTC

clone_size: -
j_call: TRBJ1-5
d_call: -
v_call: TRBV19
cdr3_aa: CASSIGGLASNQPQHF
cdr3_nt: TGTGCCAGTAGTATAGGGGGGCTCGCAAGCAATCAGCCCCAGCATTTT

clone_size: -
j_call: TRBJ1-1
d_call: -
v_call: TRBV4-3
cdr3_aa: CASSQEMGAGAFF
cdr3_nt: TGCGCCAGCAGCCAAGAAATGGGGGCGGGAGCTTTCTTT

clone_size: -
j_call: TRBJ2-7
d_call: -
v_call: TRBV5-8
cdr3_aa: CASSLSPRGSPKTYEQYF
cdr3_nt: TGTGCCAGCAGCTTGAGTCCCAGGGGCTCACCTAAGACCTACGAGCAGTACTTC

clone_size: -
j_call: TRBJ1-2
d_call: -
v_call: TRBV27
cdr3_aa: CASSPQVLQLYGYTF
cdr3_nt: TGTGCCAGCAGTCCTCAGGTCCTTCAACTCTATGGCTACACCTTC

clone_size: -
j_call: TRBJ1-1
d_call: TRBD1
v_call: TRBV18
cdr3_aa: CASSPGQGATEAFF
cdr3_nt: TGTGCCAGCTCACCCGGACAGGGGGCCACTGAAGCTTTCTTT

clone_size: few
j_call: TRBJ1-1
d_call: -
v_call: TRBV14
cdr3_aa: CASSRPGGNTEAFF
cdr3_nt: TGTGCCAGCAGCCGACCGGGGGGGAACACTGAAGCTTTCTTT

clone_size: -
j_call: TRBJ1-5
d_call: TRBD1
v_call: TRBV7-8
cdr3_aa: CASSLGGTGEYQPQHF
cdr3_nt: TGTGCCAGCAGCTTAGGCGGGACAGGGGAGTATCAGCCCCAGCATTTT

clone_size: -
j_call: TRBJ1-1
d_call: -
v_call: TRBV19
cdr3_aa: CASTLLGQNTEAFF
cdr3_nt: TGTGCCAGTACTTTACTCGGACAGAACACTGAAGCTTTCTTT

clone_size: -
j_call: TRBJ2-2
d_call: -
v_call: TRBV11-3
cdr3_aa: CASSPFGQSAGELFF
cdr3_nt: TGTGCCAGCAGCCCCTTCGGACAATCCGCCGGGGAGCTGTTTTTT

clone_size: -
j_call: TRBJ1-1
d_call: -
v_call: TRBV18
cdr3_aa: CASSLRGQAGNTEAFF
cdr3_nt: TGTGCCAGCTCCCTTCGTGGGCAGGCGGGGAACACTGAAGCTTTCTTT

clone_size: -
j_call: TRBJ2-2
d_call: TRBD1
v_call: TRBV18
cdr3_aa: CASSPGQGSEHAGELFF
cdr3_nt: TGTGCCAGCTCACCGGGACAGGGGAGTGAACACGCCGGGGAGCTGTTTTTT

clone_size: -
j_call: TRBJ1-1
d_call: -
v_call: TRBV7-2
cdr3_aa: CASSLPPGTEAFF
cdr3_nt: TGTGCCAGCAGCTTACCCCCGGGTACTGAAGCTTTCTTT

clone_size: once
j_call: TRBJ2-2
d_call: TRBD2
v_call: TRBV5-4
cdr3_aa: CASSPTSGEGWELFF
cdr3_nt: TGTGCCAGCAGCCCGACTAGCGGGGAAGGCTGGGAGCTGTTTTTT

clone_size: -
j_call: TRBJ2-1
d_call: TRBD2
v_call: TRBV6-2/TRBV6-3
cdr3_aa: CASSYSPGTSGRAWDEQFF
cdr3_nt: TGTGCCAGCAGTTACTCCCCCGGGACTAGCGGGAGGGCCTGGGATGAGCAGTTCTTC

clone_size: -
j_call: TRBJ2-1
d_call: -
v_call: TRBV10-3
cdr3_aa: CAISEFPGQSSYNEQFF
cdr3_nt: TGTGCCATCAGTGAGTTCCCCGGACAGAGCTCCTACAATGAGCAGTTCTTC

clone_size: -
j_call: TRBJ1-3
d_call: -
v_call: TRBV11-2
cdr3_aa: CASSLGGFSGNTIYF
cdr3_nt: TGTGCCAGCAGCTTAGGTGGCTTCTCTGGAAACACCATATATTTT

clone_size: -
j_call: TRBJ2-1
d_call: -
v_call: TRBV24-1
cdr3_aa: CATSGNTGTGDSNEQFF
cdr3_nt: TGTGCCACCAGTGGGAACACCGGGACTGGGGATTCCAATGAGCAGTTCTTC

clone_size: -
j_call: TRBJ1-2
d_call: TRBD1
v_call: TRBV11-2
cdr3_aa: CASSSVRDRAPYGYTF
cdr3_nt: TGTGCCAGCAGCTCGGTACGTGACAGGGCCCCCTATGGCTACACCTTC

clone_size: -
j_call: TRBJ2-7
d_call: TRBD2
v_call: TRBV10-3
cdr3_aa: CAISAGSGGGIEQYF
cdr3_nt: TGTGCCATCAGTGCGGGTAGCGGGGGGGGTATCGAGCAGTACTTC

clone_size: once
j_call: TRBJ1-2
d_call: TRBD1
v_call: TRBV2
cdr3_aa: CASGTAGGYTF
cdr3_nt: TGTGCCAGCGGGACAGCCGGTGGCTACACCTTC

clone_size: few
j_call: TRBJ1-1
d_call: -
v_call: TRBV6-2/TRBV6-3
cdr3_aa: CASSPQRGLRIEAFF
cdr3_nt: TGTGCCAGCAGTCCCCAGCGCGGCCTTAGAATAGAAGCTTTCTTT

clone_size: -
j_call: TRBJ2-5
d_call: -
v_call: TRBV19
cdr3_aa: CASSISGLKTQYF
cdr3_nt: TGTGCCAGTAGTATTTCCGGGTTGAAGACCCAGTACTTC

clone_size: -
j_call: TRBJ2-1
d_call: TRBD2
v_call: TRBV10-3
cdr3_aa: CAISESTSGTYNEQFF
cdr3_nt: TGTGCCATCAGTGAGTCGACTAGCGGGACTTACAATGAGCAGTTCTTC

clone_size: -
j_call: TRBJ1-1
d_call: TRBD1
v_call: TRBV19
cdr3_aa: CASSSPDRGGSEAFF
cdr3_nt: TGTGCCAGTAGTAGTCCGGACAGGGGGGGCTCTGAAGCTTTCTTT

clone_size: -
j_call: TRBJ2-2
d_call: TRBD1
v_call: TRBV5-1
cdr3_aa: CASSLGTGDYTGELFF
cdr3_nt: TGCGCCAGCAGCTTGGGGACAGGGGACTACACCGGGGAGCTGTTTTTT

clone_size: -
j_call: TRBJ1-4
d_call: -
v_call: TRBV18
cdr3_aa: CASSPFVDYNEKLFF
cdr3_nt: TGTGCCAGCTCACCCTTCGTGGACTATAATGAAAAACTGTTTTTT

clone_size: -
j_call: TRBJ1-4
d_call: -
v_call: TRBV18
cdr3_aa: CASSRATTNEKLFF
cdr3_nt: TGTGCCAGCTCACGCGCTACAACTAATGAAAAACTGTTTTTT

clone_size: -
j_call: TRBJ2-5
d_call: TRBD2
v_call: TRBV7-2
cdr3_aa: CATSGGAVGVMLETQYF
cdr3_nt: TGTGCCACTAGCGGGGGGGCCGTTGGAGTTATGTTAGAGACCCAGTACTTC

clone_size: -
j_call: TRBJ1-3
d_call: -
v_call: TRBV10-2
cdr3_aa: CASRATDSGNTIYF
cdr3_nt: TGCGCCAGCAGGGCAACAGACTCTGGAAACACCATATATTTT

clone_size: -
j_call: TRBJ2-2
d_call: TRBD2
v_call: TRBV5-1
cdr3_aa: CAALSNPMREKNTGELFF
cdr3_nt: TGCGCCGCACTCAGCAACCCCATGCGGGAGAAGAACACCGGGGAGCTGTTTTTT

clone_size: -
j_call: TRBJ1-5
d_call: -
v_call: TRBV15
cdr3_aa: CATSRDREGGRQPQHF
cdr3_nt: TGTGCCACCAGCAGAGATCGCGAGGGCGGAAGGCAGCCCCAGCATTTT

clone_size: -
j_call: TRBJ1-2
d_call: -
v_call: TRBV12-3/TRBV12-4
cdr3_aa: CASSLGTDYGYTF
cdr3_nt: TGTGCCAGCAGTTTAGGGACTGACTATGGCTACACCTTC

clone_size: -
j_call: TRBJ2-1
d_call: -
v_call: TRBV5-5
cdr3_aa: CASSLAVSVSYNEQFF
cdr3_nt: TGTGCCAGCAGCTTGGCCGTGAGTGTCTCCTACAATGAGCAGTTCTTC

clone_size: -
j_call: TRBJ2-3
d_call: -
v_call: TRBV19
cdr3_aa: CASRQDRGTDTQYF
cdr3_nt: TGTGCCAGTAGACAGGATAGGGGCACAGATACGCAGTATTTT

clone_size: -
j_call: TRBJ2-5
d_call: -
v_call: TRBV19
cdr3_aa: CASSIDHGTPTGTQYF
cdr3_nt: TGTGCCAGTAGTATAGATCATGGGACTCCCACGGGGACCCAGTACTTC

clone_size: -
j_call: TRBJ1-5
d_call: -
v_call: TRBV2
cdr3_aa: CASRFYGGQPQHF
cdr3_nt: TGTGCCAGCAGGTTTTACGGTGGTCAGCCCCAGCATTTT

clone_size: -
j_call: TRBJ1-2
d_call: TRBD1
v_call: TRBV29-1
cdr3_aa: CSVRQGGGYGYTF
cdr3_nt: TGCAGCGTTCGACAGGGGGGAGGATATGGCTACACCTTC

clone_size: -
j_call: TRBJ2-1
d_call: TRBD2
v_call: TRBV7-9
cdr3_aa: CASSLVTSTGYNEQFF
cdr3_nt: TGTGCCAGCAGCTTGGTGACTAGCACGGGATACAATGAGCAGTTCTTC

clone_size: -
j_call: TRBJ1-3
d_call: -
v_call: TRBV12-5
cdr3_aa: CASGFGGAGNTIYF
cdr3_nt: TGTGCTAGTGGTTTTGGGGGGGCTGGAAACACCATATATTTT

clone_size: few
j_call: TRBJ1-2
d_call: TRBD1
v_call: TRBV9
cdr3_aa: CASSVNRGRNYGYTF
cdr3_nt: TGTGCCAGCAGCGTAAACAGGGGGCGCAACTATGGCTACACCTTC

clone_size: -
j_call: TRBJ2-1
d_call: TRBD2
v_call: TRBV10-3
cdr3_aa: CAISEERAGSYNEQFF
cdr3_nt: TGTGCCATCAGTGAAGAAAGAGCGGGATCCTACAATGAGCAGTTCTTC

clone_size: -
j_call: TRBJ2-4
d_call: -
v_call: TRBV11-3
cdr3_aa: CASRRGRDVKNIQYF
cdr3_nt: TGTGCCAGCAGGCGGGGCAGGGATGTTAAAAACATTCAGTACTTC

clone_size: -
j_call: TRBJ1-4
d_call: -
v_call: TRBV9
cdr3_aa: CASGEPGEKLFF
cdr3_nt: TGTGCTTCTGGGGAGCCGGGTGAAAAACTGTTTTTT

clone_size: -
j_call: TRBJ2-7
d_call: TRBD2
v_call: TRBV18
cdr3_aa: CASSSGTSGSYEQYF
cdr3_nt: TGTGCCAGCTCATCCGGGACTAGCGGATCCTACGAGCAGTACTTC

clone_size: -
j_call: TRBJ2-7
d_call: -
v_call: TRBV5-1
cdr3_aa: CASSLAVGNEQYF
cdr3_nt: TGCGCCAGCAGCTTGGCCGTCGGGAACGAGCAGTACTTC

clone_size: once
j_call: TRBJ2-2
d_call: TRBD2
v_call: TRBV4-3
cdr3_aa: CASSPGASGVTGELFF
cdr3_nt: TGCGCCAGCAGCCCCGGTGCTAGCGGTGTCACCGGGGAGCTGTTTTTT

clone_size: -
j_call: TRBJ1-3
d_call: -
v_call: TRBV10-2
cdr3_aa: CASRQTVHSDTIYF
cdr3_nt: TGCGCCAGCAGGCAGACAGTCCATTCTGACACCATATATTTT

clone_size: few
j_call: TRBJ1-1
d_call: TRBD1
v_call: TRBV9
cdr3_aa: CASSVLTGETEAFF
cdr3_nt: TGTGCCAGCAGCGTTCTTACAGGGGAAACTGAAGCTTTCTTT